The 5 T cell receptor beta chains listed next were all sequenced from one sample in a study of blood T cell repertoires in COVID-19. Profiled with immunoSEQ multiplex PCR; TCRdb holds only in-frame clones, not every one. The sample contains about 100,000 clones, more than 65% of which appear only once. The sequencing input was peripheral blood. These receptors were collected from a man in his 70s with active or convalescent COVID-19.

A note on this clone: This CDR3 is also generated by other DNA sequences in the sample. The chain employs TRBV28 and TRBJ1-4; no clear D gene. Between the trimmed V and J ends, which lost 5 bases and 0 bases, there was a span of 7 bases. The CDR3 is 14 amino acids. The V gene's germline CDR1 is MDHEN and CDR2 SYDVKM. The CDR3 DNA reads TGTGCCAGCAGTATACTCGCAACTAATGAAAAACTGTTTTTT. Translated: CASSILATNEKLFF.

The V and J genes are TRBV19 and TRBJ2-7, with 8 nucleotides matching TRBD2. CDR3 size: 16 residues. Germline CDR1 is LNHDA and CDR2 is SQIVND (reference sequence). V shed 2 bases and J 7 bases; nucleotides not matched to a gene: 13. The CDR3 sequence is CASSIKGTGRATEQYF. The CDR3 region has the DNA TGTGCCAGTAGTATAAAAGGAACCGGGAGGGCTACAGAGCAGTACTTC.

This clone was recorded at least ten times. The chain uses TRBV7-6 and TRBJ1-2, with D possibly matching TRBD1 (6 bases). CDR1 SGHVS and CDR2 FNYEAQ come from the germline V gene. Trimming removed 0 bases from V and 4 bases from J, with 12 bases in between. This CDR3 contains 15 residues. For the CDR3, the DNA is TGTGCCAGCAGCTTAGCGCAGGGGTTGGTCTATGGCTACACCTTC. This translates into CASSLAQGLVYGYTF.

This chain connects TRBV5-4 to TRBJ2-5; 8 bases match TRBD1. Germline V gene data show CDR1 as SGHNT and CDR2 as YYREEE (reference sequence). V shed 4 bases and J 1 base; nucleotides not matched to a gene: 9. The CDR3 spans 16 residues. The CDR3 DNA reads as TGTGCCAGCAGCCCCGCCGCAGGGGGCGGCCAAGAGACCCAGTACTTC. It translates to CASSPAAGGGQETQYF.

The genes are TRBV28 and TRBJ1-5; D perhaps matches TRBD1 (6 bases). Trimming took off 4 bases at V and 6 bases at J, with 19 bases between the two ends. CDR1 is MDHEN, CDR2 SYDVKM, per germline. The CDR3 runs to 16 residues. The CDR3 coding sequence is TGTGCCAGCAGTTCCTTGCCGGGGGGCGCGGGTCAGCCCCAGCATTTT. Translating gives CASSSLPGGAGQPQHF.